The 12 T cell receptor beta chains reported below all come from one sample, sequenced in a study of early T cells in non-severe SARS-CoV-2 infection (dated by TCRdb to the early 2020s). The library was built by means of 5' RACE. Sequencing instrument: NextSeq 500. Through fastp at Q25 and MiXCR, TCRdb rebuilt clones from the public reads, retaining in-frame beta chains. All rows with the same CDR3 protein become a single entry with the most common DNA and genes. The sample data list around 50,000 distinct CDR3 sequences, and 4.5% to 7% of these were observed just once. The ten top clones hold just over 4.5% of the sample. The material sequenced was whole blood. All receptors derive from an adult who was a healthcare worker with PCR-confirmed SARS-CoV-2 infection or an uninfected control (not recorded which).

The chain uses TRBV29-1 and TRBJ2-1; D is ambiguous. The CDR3 spans 13 residues. The germline gives CDR1 SQVTM, CDR2 ANQGSEA. The ends were cut back, 3 bases at V and 9 bases at J, with 15 bases in the middle. The chain's CDR3 is CSVEVLPAGEQFF. The CDR3 DNA is TGCAGCGTTGAGGTCCTACCGGCCGGTGAGCAGTTCTTC.

This clonotype appeared many times. V gene TRBV7-7 combines with J gene TRBJ2-7, with D unclear. This CDR3 contains 14 residues. V lost 5 bases and J 0 bases, leaving 11 bases between the germline ends. The germline CDR1 and CDR2 sequences are SSHAT and FNYEAQ (reference sequence). The CDR3 DNA is TGTGCCAGCAGCCTAGACATTTCCTCCTACGAGCAGTACTTC. This gives the protein CASSLDISSYEQYF.

This clonotype occurred many times. V gene TRBV20-1 combines with J gene TRBJ2-1; 7 bases are a match to TRBD2. J lost 5 bases, V lost 6 bases, and 10 bases had no gene match. Germline V gene data show CDR1 as DFQATT and CDR2 as SNEGSKA (reference sequence). There are 14 residues in the CDR3. The CDR3 nucleotides read TGCAGTGCCCCAGGGAAGCGGGGCAACAATGAGCAGTTCTTC. It codes for CSAPGKRGNNEQFF.

This clonotype was found many times. The chain has TRBV20-1 and TRBJ2-5; possibly TRBD1 or TRBD2 for D (6 bases each). This CDR3 is built from 15 residues. V gave up 5 bases and J gave up 4 bases, with 20 bases separating them. From germline, CDR1 is DFQATT and CDR2 SNEGSKA (reference sequence). CDR3 sequence: CSALKGGLSLETQYF. The CDR3 DNA follows: TGCAGTGCTTTGAAGGGGGGTTTAAGCTTAGAGACCCAGTACTTC.

This clonotype is medium-sized by share. V usage is TRBV4-1 and J usage is TRBJ2-1; the match to TRBD1 covers 7 bases. The CDR3 contains 16 residues. Germline values: CDR1 MGHRA, CDR2 YSYEKL. V lost 4 bases and J lost 0; bases outside the gene matches: 6. CDR3 nucleotide sequence: TGCGCCAGCAGCCCACCGACAGGGAGCTCCTACAATGAGCAGTTCTTC. Translation: CASSPPTGSSYNEQFF.

Turning to this clonotype: A clone one base away is much larger, so this may be a read error. The gene calls are TRBV7-3 and TRBJ1-1; D remains ambiguous. V shed 5 bases and J shed 2 bases, with 15 bases lying between them. This CDR3 comprises 15 residues. The germline gives CDR1 SGHTA, CDR2 FQGTGA. CDR3 sequence reads: CASSNSGKPNTEAFF. As DNA, the CDR3 is TGTGCCAGCAGCAACTCCGGCAAGCCCAACACTGAAGCTTTCTTT.

The chain is built from TRBV6-5 and TRBJ2-1; D call uncertain. This CDR3 is 17 amino acids long. The germline CDR1 and CDR2 sequences are MNHEY and SVGAGI. V lost 5 bases, J lost 4 bases, and 21 bases lay in between. CDR3 sequence: CASSPPGSLGAYNEQFF. CDR3 sequence (DNA): TGTGCCAGCAGTCCCCCCGGCAGCCTCGGAGCTTACAATGAGCAGTTCTTC.

This clonotype was seen ten or more times. V and J are TRBV6-6 and TRBJ1-1, with 12 bases aligning to TRBD1. In germline, CDR1 is MNHNY, CDR2 SVGAGI (reference sequence). After removal of 5 bases from V and 5 bases from J, the junction contained 6 bases not matched to a gene. This CDR3 contains 15 residues. CDR3 bases: TGTGCCAGCAGTCGGGGACAGGGGGCGAGAACTGAAGCTTTCTTT. Amino acid sequence: CASSRGQGARTEAFF.

This clonotype was picked up many times. The rearrangement uses TRBV12-3 or TRBV12-4 and TRBJ2-1, with TRBD1 as a possible D gene (6 bases). V was trimmed by 7 bases and J by 7 bases, leaving 14 bases between them. The CDR3 extends over 13 amino acids. The CDR3 DNA follows: TGTGCCAGCACTACCCCAGGGGCAAATGAGCAGTTCTTC. Protein product: CASTTPGANEQFF.

The gene calls are TRBV12-3 or TRBV12-4 and TRBJ2-2; D possibly corresponds to TRBD1 (6 bases). Deletions cut 5 bases from V and 5 bases from J, with 15 bases between. This CDR3 contains 15 residues. CDR3 region: CASSTTGRGTGELFF. DNA for the CDR3: TGTGCCAGCAGTACAACAGGGAGAGGGACCGGGGAGCTGTTTTTT.

This clonotype showed up just a few times. The chain combines TRBV5-4 with TRBJ2-3; a weak D match, TRBD2 (6 bases). The germline V and J ends were trimmed by 0 bases and 1 base, with 6 bases remaining between them. Germline V CDR1 and CDR2: SGHNT, YYREEE (reference sequence). The CDR3 is 14 amino acids. The CDR3 is CASSLAGGTDTQYF. Here the CDR3 DNA reads TGTGCCAGCAGCTTGGCGGGGGGCACAGATACGCAGTATTTT.

This CDR3 reads CASSEYWLQETQYF. The CDR3 DNA reads as TGTGCCAGCAGTGAATATTGGCTACAAGAGACCCAGTACTTC. This chain links TRBV25-1 with TRBJ2-5; D is undetermined. The CDR3 consists of 14 residues. Trimming removed 0 bases at V and 2 bases at J, with 7 bases between. Looked up from germline, CDR1 is MGHDK and CDR2 is SYGVNS.